This TCR beta chain came from a study of blood T cell repertoires in COVID-19. Study-level background: Acute-phase and convalescent COVID-19 samples originated in the United States, Italy and Spain.

Repertoires were generated with immunoSEQ multiplex PCR, while TCRdb's copy carries only in-frame clones and drops some. The table records approximately 230,000 clones, about 86% of them present only once. Recruits, aged roughly 18 to 90 years, lived in 20 to 30 US areas. Membership in each cohort depended on participant-reported clinical history. The germline gives CDR1 LNHDA, CDR2 SQIVND (reference sequence). The CDR3 totals 14 residues. V was shortened by 7 bases and J by 2 bases, with 12 bases between the two germline ends. The receptor comes from a woman between 45 and 60 years old with acute COVID-19. J is TRBJ1-3 and V is TRBV19; D possibly corresponds to TRBD1 (6 bases). Input material: PBMCs or T cells enriched from blood (not recorded which). The CDR3 is CASTMTGTGNTIYF. CDR3 in DNA: TGTGCCAGTACCATGACAGGTACTGGAAACACCATATATTTT.